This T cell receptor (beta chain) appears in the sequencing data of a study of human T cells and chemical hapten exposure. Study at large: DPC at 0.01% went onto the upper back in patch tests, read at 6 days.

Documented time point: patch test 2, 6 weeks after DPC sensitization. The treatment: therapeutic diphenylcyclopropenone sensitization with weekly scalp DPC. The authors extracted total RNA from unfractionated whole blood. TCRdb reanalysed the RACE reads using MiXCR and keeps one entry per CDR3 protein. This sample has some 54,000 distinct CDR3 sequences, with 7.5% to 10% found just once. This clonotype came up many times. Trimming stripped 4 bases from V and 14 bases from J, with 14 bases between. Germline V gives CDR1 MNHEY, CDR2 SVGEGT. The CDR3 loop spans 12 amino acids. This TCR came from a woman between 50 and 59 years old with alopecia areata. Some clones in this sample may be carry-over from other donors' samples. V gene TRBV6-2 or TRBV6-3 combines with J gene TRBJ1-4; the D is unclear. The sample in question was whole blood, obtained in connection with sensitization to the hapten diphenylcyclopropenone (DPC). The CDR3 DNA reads TGTGCCAGCAGTTTCCCAGTTCCGGCTCTGTTTTTT. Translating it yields CASSFPVPALFF.